This T cell receptor (beta chain) was recovered during a study of CD8 T cells in ankylosing spondylitis. General study findings and limits: Before this, some motif variants had been reported in reactive arthritis synovial fluid and blood. Clones linked to disease were reported to show significant enrichment in matched ankylosing spondylitis synovial fluid. It appeared that ankylosing spondylitis blood was characterized by a TCR beta motif of several highly homologous variants.

This clonotype was observed at least ten times. Its antigen remains unidentified. Quantitative 5'-RACE with molecular barcodes was used to make the TCR beta libraries. Via MiXCR, TCRdb re-called the 5' RACE reads, giving one row per CDR3 protein. The repertoire has around 140,000 distinct CDR3 sequences, 10% to 12% of them found once; the top ten carry approximately 4%. The specimen was blood, either unsorted or a sorted T cell fraction (not recorded which). This TCR was sampled from a female donor with ankylosing spondylitis or in good health (not recorded which).

CDR3 sequence: CASSWTGSREQYF. CDR3 in DNA: TGTGCCAGCAGTTGGACAGGGTCAAGAGAGCAGTACTTC. This chain links TRBV6-5 with TRBJ2-7; TRBD1 aligns across 8 bases. With V trimmed by 4 bases and J by 7 bases, 6 bases remained unmatched. This CDR3 spans 13 amino acids. Germline CDR1 and CDR2: MNHEY and SVGAGI.